The clone carrying this TCR beta chain came up many times. Germline CDR1 LGHNA, CDR2 YSLEER. The V gene lost 3 bases and the J gene lost 2 bases, with 11 bases spanning the gap. The length of the CDR3 is 14 residues. Using its own MiXCR run on the RT-PCR reads, TCRdb lists one record per CDR3 protein. The repertoire holds almost 700,000 distinct CDR3 sequences, 14% seen once, with roughly 3.6% in the top ten. Sample: memory CD4+ T cells from blood. The rearrangement uses TRBV4-3 and TRBJ2-7; D unclear. This TCR derives from a female donor in good health, serving as a healthy control. The CDR3 loop reads CASSHDKDAYEQYF. For the CDR3, the DNA is TGCGCCAGCAGCCACGATAAGGATGCCTACGAGCAGTACTTC.